The subject of this entry is one T cell receptor beta chain. This record belongs to a study of blood T cell repertoires in COVID-19. Study at large: Sites in the United States, Italy and Spain provided acute and convalescent COVID-19 samples. T cells, B-cell-depleted T cells, or PBMCs provided the cDNA or gDNA that served as material.

In the original analysis: Reference gene primer amplification gave estimated nucleated cell counts. Profiling relied on immunoSEQ multiplex PCR, and the TCRdb table lists in-frame clones only, not all of them. That table gives V, J and clone size, and the DNA gave D and trimming. The table includes some 20,000 clones, 80% to 95% detected once. This TCR was recovered from a man aged 70 or older with acute or convalescent COVID-19. The sample consisted of peripheral blood.

For the CDR3, the DNA is TGTGCCAGCAGCTTAGCCGGACAGGGGAGCAATCAGCCCCAGCATTTT. This sequence encodes CASSLAGQGSNQPQHF. This sequence joins TRBV7-2 and TRBJ1-5; 9 nucleotides agree with TRBD1. Germline V lookup: CDR1 SGHTA, CDR2 FQGNSA. The CDR3 has 16 residues. Unmatched junction bases numbered 1, after V lost 0 bases and J lost 1 base.